The clone carrying this T cell receptor (beta chain) was detected only a few times. Its target is not known. These data belong to a study of beta chain features in type 1 diabetes. General study points: Shorter templates may be favored by PCR, equally so in patients and controls. The naive, central memory and Treg TCRB repertoires looked more alike in patients than they did in healthy donors.

V lost 5 bases to trimming and J lost 8 bases; unmatched junction nucleotides: 11. The CDR3 length is 15 residues. Germline V gene sequence: CDR1 SGHVS, CDR2 FQNEAQ. Sorted populations all had greater than 95% purity. Expressed TCRB transcripts were sequenced, since all the RNA that had been isolated was reverse transcribed. Reads from naive, central memory and regulatory T cell samples averaged approximately 3.4 million. TCRdb's table, derived via immunoSEQ multiplex PCR, lists solely in-frame clones and lacks some. The sample carries around 340,000 clones, around a fifth recorded once. The sequence derives from a woman aged 18-30 years in good health. The gene calls are TRBV7-8 and TRBJ2-1, with 8 bases identical to TRBD1. The sequenced sample consisted of naive CD4+ T cells from blood. CDR3 sequence: CASSPWTGMGHEQFF. CDR3 sequence (DNA): TGTGCCAGCAGCCCCTGGACAGGGATGGGCCATGAGCAGTTCTTC.